This TCR beta chain derives from a study of T cell changes during pregnancy in multiple sclerosis. Between the trimmed V and J ends, which lost 3 bases and 8 bases, there was a span of 11 bases. This CDR3 has 14 residues. CDR1 SNHLY and CDR2 FYNNEI come from the germline V gene. TCRdb's table, derived via immunoSEQ multiplex PCR, lists solely in-frame clones and lacks some. The profile shows 50,000 to 60,000 clones, over 90% of them singletons. Specimen: CD4+ T cells from peripheral blood mononuclear cells, collected in the second trimester of pregnancy. The clonotype was recovered from a female donor with multiple sclerosis, enrolled in a pregnancy study. V gene TRBV2 combines with J gene TRBJ1-6; the D is unclear. CDR3 DNA: TGTGCCAGCAGTGACGGGGAGTTATATTCACCCCTCCACTTT. It translates to CASSDGELYSPLHF.